A single sample is the source of the 30 T cell receptor beta chains below, sequenced in a study of naive and memory T cell subsets. Study-level points and caveats: Possibly reflecting memory cells re-expressing CD45RA, a few larger clonotypes occurred in naive repertoires, especially CD8.

Two oligonucleotides, mixed equimolar, formed the beta constant-region primer covering TRBC1 and TRBC2. Nested alpha and beta constant-region primers with the SP2 primer drove four PCR rounds on ligated cDNA. TCRdb reprocessed the UMI-ligation and nested PCR reads via MiXCR and lists one record per CDR3 protein. Among 120,000 to 150,000 distinct CDR3 sequences listed, 15% to 25% were seen once. No antigens are known for them. The sequencing input was naive CD8+ T cells from blood. The receptor set was obtained from a human donor in good health.

In this sample, this clonotype turned up a few times. The V call is TRBV7-9, the J call TRBJ2-7; D is undetermined. Germline CDR1 and CDR2: SEHNR and FQNEAQ (reference sequence). V was trimmed by 5 bases and J by 0 bases, leaving 5 bases between them. The CDR3 contains 12 residues. The CDR3 nucleotides read TGTGCCAGCAGCGAGAGCTCCTACGAGCAGTACTTC. It translates to CASSESSYEQYF.

This clonotype showed up just a few times. The V call is TRBV5-6, the J call TRBJ2-5; 7 bases are a match to TRBD1. CDR3 length: 14 amino acids. Germline V lookup: CDR1 SGHDT, CDR2 YYEEEE. V shed 3 bases and J 5 bases; nucleotides not matched to a gene: 7. As DNA, the CDR3 is TGTGCCAGCAGCTGGGACAGTACGGGGGAGACCCAGTACTTC. Encoded protein: CASSWDSTGETQYF.

V usage is TRBV7-9 and J usage is TRBJ2-3; D might be TRBD2 (7 bases). Trimming removed 8 bases from V and 10 bases from J, with 16 bases in between. The germline V gene encodes CDR1 SEHNR and CDR2 FQNEAQ (reference sequence). This CDR3 has 12 residues. CDR3 nucleotides: TGTGCCAGCCGGGGAGGGGGGGAATCGCAGTATTTT. Translating gives CASRGGGESQYF.

This clonotype was counted a few times. The chain combines TRBV7-1 with TRBJ1-6; no reliable D call. TRBV7-1 is given ORF status, its function remaining uncertain. This CDR3 is built from 16 residues. The V end was cut by 3 bases, the J end by 3 bases, with 12 bases between. CDR3 bases: TGTGCCAGCAGCTCCCCAGACTTGATCTATAATTCACCCCTCCACTTT. The encoded protein is CASSSPDLIYNSPLHF.

The chain carries TRBV7-9 and TRBJ2-1; 9 nucleotides agree with TRBD2. This CDR3 comprises 16 residues. Germline CDR1 reads SEHNR; CDR2 reads FQNEAQ (reference sequence). With V trimmed by 5 bases and J by 1 base, 6 bases remained unmatched. Here the CDR3 DNA reads TGTGCCAGCAGCCATCTAGCGGGGACATCCTACAATGAGCAGTTCTTC. Encoded protein: CASSHLAGTSYNEQFF.

This clonotype was seen a few times. The CDR3 sequence: CSARGSSGLYNEQFF. CDR3 nucleotide sequence: TGCAGTGCTAGAGGGTCTAGCGGACTTTACAATGAGCAGTTCTTC. The chain joins TRBV20-1 to TRBJ2-1; 7 bases align to TRBD2. The V and J ends lost 1 base and 4 bases, in that order; junction bases with no gene match: 7. Germline CDR1 is DFQATT and CDR2 is SNEGSKA (reference sequence). The CDR3 runs to 15 residues.

V is TRBV3-1 and J is TRBJ1-5; weak D call: TRBD1 (6 bases). V shed 3 bases and J shed 7 bases, with 16 bases lying between them. In germline, CDR1 is LGHDT, CDR2 YNNKEL (reference sequence). The CDR3 extends over 15 amino acids. As DNA, the CDR3 is TGTGCCAGCAGCCATTCGTGGGGGGCGAGGCAGCCCCAGCATTTT. Translation: CASSHSWGARQPQHF. Variable domain in full (rest from reference TRBV3-1 and TRBJ1-5): DTAVSQTPKYLVTQMGNDKSIKCEQNLGHDTMYWYKQDSKKFLKIMFSYNNKELIINETVPNRFSPKSPDKAHLNLHINSLELGDSAVYFCASSHSWGARQPQHFGDGTRLSIL.

In DNA, the CDR3 is TGTGCCAGCAGTTTTGGGACAGGCTACGAGCAGTACTTC. Residues: CASSFGTGYEQYF. The V and J genes are TRBV27 and TRBJ2-7; TRBD1 matches 8 bases. CDR3 length equals 13 residues. Germline CDR1 and CDR2: MNHEY and SMNVEV (reference sequence). V trimming: 3 bases; J trimming: 3 bases; junction bases outside the gene matches: 1.

CDR3 in amino acids: CASSPPEGAPLHF. CDR3 sequence (DNA): TGTGCCAGCTCACCACCAGAAGGGGCACCCCTCCACTTT. The V and J genes are TRBV18 and TRBJ1-6; D is possibly TRBD1 (5 bases). The CDR3 is 13 amino acids. CDR1 is KGHSH and CDR2 is LQKENI in the germline V gene. Trimming shortened V by 0 bases and J by 11 bases, and 8 bases separated the two germline ends.

The V and J genes are TRBV25-1 and TRBJ1-3; possibly TRBD1 for D (6 bases). The germline CDR1 and CDR2 sequences are MGHDK and SYGVNS. This CDR3 has 16 residues. V lost 4 bases to trimming and J lost 0 bases, with 13 bases between them. This chain's CDR3 is CASSVGATSSGNTIYF. The CDR3 nucleotides are TGTGCCAGCAGTGTGGGGGCTACGAGCTCTGGAAACACCATATATTTT. Full variable domain (rest looked up from reference TRBV25-1 and TRBJ1-3): EADIYQTPRYLVIGTGKKITLECSQTMGHDKMYWYQQDPGMELHLIHYSYGVNSTEKGDLSSESTVSRIRTEHFPLTLESARPSHTSQYLCASSVGATSSGNTIYFGEGSWLTVV.

The J gene is TRBJ2-1, the V gene TRBV12-3 or TRBV12-4, with TRBD2 matching over 8 bases. V gave up 5 bases and J gave up 0 bases; unmatched junction bases: 3. The CDR3 has 15 amino acids. The CDR3 coding sequence is TGTGCCAGCAGTCCTAGCGGGTACTCCTACAATGAGCAGTTCTTC. Residues: CASSPSGYSYNEQFF.

This clonotype was observed a few times. The J gene is TRBJ2-1, the V gene TRBV6-6; weak D call: TRBD2 (5 bases). This CDR3 spans 16 amino acids. V was trimmed by 6 bases and J by 6 bases, leaving 21 bases between them. Looked up from germline, CDR1 is MNHNY and CDR2 is SVGAGI (reference sequence). The CDR3, as DNA: TGTGCCAGCAGCCCGAAACTAGAGCCAGCCCCCAATGAGCAGTTCTTC. Protein sequence: CASSPKLEPAPNEQFF.

This sequence joins TRBV9 and TRBJ2-1; D call uncertain. Germline V gene lookup returns CDR1 SGDLS and CDR2 YYNGEE. This CDR3 is built from 14 residues. V lost 0 bases, J lost 5 bases, and 9 bases lay in between. The CDR3 loop reads CASSVGGTDNEQFF. CDR3 DNA: TGTGCCAGCAGCGTAGGTGGCACCGACAATGAGCAGTTCTTC. Filled out from reference TRBV9 and TRBJ2-1, the complete variable domain reads DSGVTQTPKHLITATGQRVTLRCSPRSGDLSVYWYQQSLDQGLQFLIQYYNGEERAKGNILERFSAQQFPDLHSELNLSSLELGDSALYFCASSVGGTDNEQFFGPGTRLTVL.

V is TRBV6-2 or TRBV6-3 and J is TRBJ1-2; no firm D call. This CDR3 is built from 15 residues. The V and J ends lost 2 bases and 3 bases respectively, with 13 bases between them. Germline V gives CDR1 MNHEY, CDR2 SVGEGT. The chain's CDR3 is CASSYNIRGDYGYTF. CDR3 coding DNA: TGTGCCAGCAGTTACAACATCCGGGGAGACTATGGCTACACCTTC.

The rearrangement joins TRBV24-1 to TRBJ2-2; maybe TRBD2 (6 bases). Trimming cost V 6 bases and J 1 base, with 11 bases left between them. CDR3 length: 15 residues. CDR1 KGHDR and CDR2 SFDVKD come from the germline V gene. The CDR3 sequence: CATSHPGVNTGELFF. Written as DNA, the CDR3 is TGTGCCACCAGTCACCCGGGAGTGAACACCGGGGAGCTGTTTTTT.

This clonotype has ten or more counts. The rearrangement uses TRBV5-1 and TRBJ2-5, with a tentative D call TRBD1 (6 bases). CDR1 and CDR2 (germline): SGHRS, YFSETQ. Trimming took 4 bases from V and 2 from J, leaving 15 bases between them. This CDR3 has 15 amino acids. CDR3 DNA: TGCGCCAGCAGCATACAGGGAAATAGGCAAGAGACCCAGTACTTC. The encoded protein is CASSIQGNRQETQYF.

This sequence joins TRBV3-1 and TRBJ2-7; D is ambiguous. CDR1 LGHDT and CDR2 YNNKEL come from the germline V gene (reference sequence). The V end lost 2 bases, the J end lost 7 bases, and 9 bases lay between the germline ends. This CDR3 region has 12 residues. The CDR3 sequence is CASSQSPWEQYF. The CDR3 bases are TGTGCCAGCAGCCAATCCCCTTGGGAGCAGTACTTC.

J is TRBJ2-1 and V is TRBV6-2 or TRBV6-3; no clear D gene. Trimming removed 5 bases from V and 9 bases from J, with 14 bases in between. Germline V gene data show CDR1 as MNHEY and CDR2 as SVGEGT. This CDR3 contains 13 residues. CDR3 protein: CASSPGPLPEQFF. The CDR3 DNA reads as TGTGCCAGCAGTCCGGGTCCCCTTCCTGAGCAGTTCTTC.

This rearrangement joins TRBV7-9 to TRBJ2-2; weak D call: TRBD2 (5 bases). This CDR3 comprises 16 residues. V lost 1 base to trimming and J lost 1 base, with 10 bases between them. Germline CDR1 reads SEHNR; CDR2 reads FQNEAQ (reference sequence). CDR3 protein: CASSLELGGNTGELFF. The CDR3 bases are TGTGCCAGCAGCTTAGAACTTGGAGGGAACACCGGGGAGCTGTTTTTT. The whole variable domain, remainder taken from reference TRBV7-9 and TRBJ2-2, is DTGVSQNPRHKITKRGQNVTFRCDPISEHNRLYWYRQTLGQGPEFLTYFQNEAQLEKSRLLSDRFSAERPKGSFSTLEIQRTEQGDSAMYLCASSLELGGNTGELFFGEGSRLTVL.

This clonotype was observed a few times. This rearrangement joins TRBV7-2 to TRBJ1-1; D unresolved. V shed 4 bases and J shed 0 bases, with 6 bases lying between them. The CDR3 length is 13 residues. Germline V gene data show CDR1 as SGHTA and CDR2 as FQGNSA. The CDR3 is CASSSVLNTEAFF. For the CDR3, the DNA is TGTGCCAGCAGCTCCGTGTTGAACACTGAAGCTTTCTTT.

The rearrangement uses TRBV28 and TRBJ1-5; TRBD1 is a possible D gene (6 bases). Looked up from germline, CDR1 is MDHEN and CDR2 is SYDVKM. With 3 bases removed from V and 0 bases from J, the gap between germline ends came to 12 bases. This CDR3 has 16 amino acids. The CDR3 region has the DNA TGTGCCAGCAGTTTCTTTGGGGGCTATAGCAATCAGCCCCAGCATTTT. Its translation is CASSFFGGYSNQPQHF.

The chain carries TRBV27 and TRBJ1-1; D gene ambiguous. Trimming took off 6 bases at V and 8 bases at J, with 13 bases between the two ends. Germline assignment: CDR1 MNHEY and CDR2 SMNVEV (reference sequence). The CDR3 has 12 residues. In DNA, the CDR3 is TGTGCCAGCAGGGGCGGCCTCCCCGAAGCTTTCTTT. Translation gives CASRGGLPEAFF.

In DNA form, the CDR3 reads TGCAGCGTTGAAGATGCCTTCAGGGGGCCCAAAAACATTCAGTACTTC. It codes for CSVEDAFRGPKNIQYF. The chain uses TRBV29-1 and TRBJ2-4, with 8 bases that match TRBD1. V lost 0 bases to trimming and J lost 2 bases; unmatched junction nucleotides: 6. CDR1 is SQVTM, CDR2 ANQGSEA, per germline. There are 16 residues in the CDR3.

This clonotype was counted at least ten times. V usage is TRBV12-3 or TRBV12-4 and J usage is TRBJ2-7, with D perhaps being TRBD1 or TRBD2 (5 bases each). Trimming took off 5 bases at V and 3 bases at J, with 11 bases between the two ends. This CDR3 comprises 13 residues. The CDR3 here is CASSPGGRYEQYF. The CDR3 region has the DNA TGTGCCAGCAGTCCTGGGGGTCGCTACGAGCAGTACTTC.

In this sample, this clonotype turned up a few times. The chain links TRBV6-6 to TRBJ2-1; D is unresolved. This CDR3 has 10 amino acids. Trimming removed 7 bases at V and 8 bases at J, with 6 bases between. In germline, CDR1 is MNHNY, CDR2 SVGAGI (reference sequence). CDR3 amino acids: CASKGYEQFF. The CDR3 bases are TGTGCCAGCAAAGGGTATGAGCAGTTCTTC.

The V and J genes are TRBV13 and TRBJ2-5, with unresolved D. The CDR3 totals 11 residues. In germline, CDR1 is PRHDT, CDR2 FYEKMQ (reference sequence). Trimming removed 5 bases from V and 5 bases from J, with 6 bases in between. This chain's CDR3 is CASSLDETQYF. CDR3 in DNA: TGTGCCAGCAGCCTTGATGAGACCCAGTACTTC. Full variable domain (rest looked up from reference TRBV13 and TRBJ2-5): AAGVIQSPRHLIKEKRETATLKCYPIPRHDTVYWYQQGPGQDPQFLISFYEKMQSDKGSIPDRFSAQQFSDYHSELNMSSLELGDSALYFCASSLDETQYFGPGTRLLVL.

This clonotype was counted a few times. The V and J genes are TRBV11-2 and TRBJ2-7; tentatively, D is TRBD1 (6 bases). The CDR3 length is 14 residues. Trimming cost V 3 bases and J 0 bases, with 9 bases left between them. Germline CDR1 is SGHAT and CDR2 is FQNNGV. Here the CDR3 reads CASSFQGSSYEQYF. The DNA for the CDR3 is TGTGCCAGCAGCTTCCAGGGGAGCTCCTACGAGCAGTACTTC.

This chain connects TRBV29-1 to TRBJ2-1; 11 bases map to TRBD2. Germline V gives CDR1 SQVTM, CDR2 ANQGSEA. The CDR3 covers 16 residues. With V trimmed by 0 bases and J by 4 bases, 5 bases remained unmatched. As DNA, the CDR3 is TGCAGCGTTGAAGATCGCCTAGCGGGAGGTTACAATGAGCAGTTCTTC. Translation: CSVEDRLAGGYNEQFF.

This chain uses TRBV5-6 with TRBJ2-7; D assignment may be TRBD1 or TRBD2 (6 bases each). V lost 0 bases to trimming and J lost 3 bases, with 16 bases between them. Germline CDR1 reads SGHDT; CDR2 reads YYEEEE. This CDR3 has 16 amino acids. The CDR3 protein is CASSLGGGGPVYEQYF. In nucleotides, the CDR3 is TGTGCCAGCAGCTTGGGGGGTGGGGGGCCGGTCTACGAGCAGTACTTC.

In nucleotides, the CDR3 is TGTGCCAGCAGCTTAGCTTGGCGGGAGCAAGATACGCAGTATTTT. This gives the protein CASSLAWREQDTQYF. V is TRBV7-8 and J is TRBJ2-3; 7 bases line up with TRBD2. Germline CDR1 SGHVS, CDR2 FQNEAQ. The ends lost 0 bases at V and 5 bases at J; junction bases unmatched: 5. CDR3 length: 15 residues.